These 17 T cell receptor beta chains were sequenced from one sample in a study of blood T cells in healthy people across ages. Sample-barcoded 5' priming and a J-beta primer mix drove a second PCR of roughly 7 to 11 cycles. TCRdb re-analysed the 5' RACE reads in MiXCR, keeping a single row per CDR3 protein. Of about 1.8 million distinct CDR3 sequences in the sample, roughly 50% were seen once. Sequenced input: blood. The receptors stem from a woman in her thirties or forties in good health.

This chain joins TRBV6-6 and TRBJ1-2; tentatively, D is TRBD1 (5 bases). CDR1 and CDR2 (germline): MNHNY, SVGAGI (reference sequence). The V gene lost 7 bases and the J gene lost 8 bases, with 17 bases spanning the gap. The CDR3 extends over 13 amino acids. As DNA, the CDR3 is TGTGCCAGCATTGGGACCTCCCGAGAAGGCTACACCTTC. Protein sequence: CASIGTSREGYTF.

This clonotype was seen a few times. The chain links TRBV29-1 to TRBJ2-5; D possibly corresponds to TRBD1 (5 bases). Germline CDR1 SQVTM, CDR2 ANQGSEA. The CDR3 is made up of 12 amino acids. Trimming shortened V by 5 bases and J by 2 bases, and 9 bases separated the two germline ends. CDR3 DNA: TGCAGCGTTTGTAAGGGGCAAGAGACCCAGTACTTC. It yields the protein CSVCKGQETQYF.

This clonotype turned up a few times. This CDR3 reads CSARFGGNEQFF. Here the CDR3 DNA reads TGCAGTGCTAGGTTTGGGGGCAATGAGCAGTTCTTC. This chain connects TRBV20-1 to TRBJ2-1; D is possibly TRBD1 or TRBD2 (5 bases each). V lost 3 bases to trimming and J lost 6 bases, with 9 bases between them. The CDR3 loop spans 12 amino acids. CDR1 and CDR2 from the germline V gene are DFQATT and SNEGSKA (reference sequence).

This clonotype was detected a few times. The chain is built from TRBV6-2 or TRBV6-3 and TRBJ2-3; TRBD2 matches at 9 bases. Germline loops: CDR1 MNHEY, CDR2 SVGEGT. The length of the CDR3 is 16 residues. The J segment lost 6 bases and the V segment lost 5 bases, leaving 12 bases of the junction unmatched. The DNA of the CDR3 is TGTGCCAGCAGTCTGGGGACTAGCCCCCCACTGGATACGCAGTATTTT. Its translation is CASSLGTSPPLDTQYF.

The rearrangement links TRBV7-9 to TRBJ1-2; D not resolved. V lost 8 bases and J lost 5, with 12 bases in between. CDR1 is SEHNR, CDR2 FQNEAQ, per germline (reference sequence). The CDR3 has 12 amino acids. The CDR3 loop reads CASRNGWYGYTF. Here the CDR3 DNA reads TGTGCCAGCCGGAACGGGTGGTATGGCTACACCTTC.

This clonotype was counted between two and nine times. Here the CDR3 reads CASSPGRGLGYTF. For the CDR3, the DNA is TGTGCCAGCAGCCCGGGACGGGGGTTGGGCTACACCTTC. The V and J genes are TRBV4-2 and TRBJ1-2; the D gene is possibly TRBD1 (5 bases). V was shortened by 4 bases and J by 8 bases, with 14 bases between the two germline ends. The germline V gene encodes CDR1 LGHNA and CDR2 YNFKEQ. The CDR3 sequence is 13 residues long.

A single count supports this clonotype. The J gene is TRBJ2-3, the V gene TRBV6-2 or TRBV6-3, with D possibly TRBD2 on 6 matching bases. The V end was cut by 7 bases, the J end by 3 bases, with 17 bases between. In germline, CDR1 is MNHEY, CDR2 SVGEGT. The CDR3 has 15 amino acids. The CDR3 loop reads CASTSFGGRTDTQYF. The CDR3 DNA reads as TGTGCCAGCACGAGTTTTGGGGGGAGGACAGATACGCAGTATTTT.

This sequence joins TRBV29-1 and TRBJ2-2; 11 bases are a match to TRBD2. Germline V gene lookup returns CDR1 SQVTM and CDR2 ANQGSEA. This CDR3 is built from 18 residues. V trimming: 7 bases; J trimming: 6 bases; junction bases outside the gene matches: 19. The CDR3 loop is CSAGGSLAGGPVAGELFF. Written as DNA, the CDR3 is TGCAGCGCTGGCGGTTCTTTAGCGGGGGGGCCTGTCGCCGGGGAGCTGTTTTTT.

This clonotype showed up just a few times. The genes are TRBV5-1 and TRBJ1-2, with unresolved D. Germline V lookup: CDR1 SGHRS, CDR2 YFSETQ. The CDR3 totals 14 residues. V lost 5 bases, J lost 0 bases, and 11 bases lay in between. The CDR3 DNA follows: TGCGCCAGCAGTAAAGACACCACTAACTATGGCTACACCTTC. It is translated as CASSKDTTNYGYTF.

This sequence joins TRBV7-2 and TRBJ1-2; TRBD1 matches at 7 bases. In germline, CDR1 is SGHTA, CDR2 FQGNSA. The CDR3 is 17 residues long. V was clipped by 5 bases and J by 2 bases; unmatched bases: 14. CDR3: CASSLFPVGTANYGYTF. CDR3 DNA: TGTGCCAGCAGCCTCTTCCCGGTCGGGACAGCCAACTATGGCTACACCTTC.

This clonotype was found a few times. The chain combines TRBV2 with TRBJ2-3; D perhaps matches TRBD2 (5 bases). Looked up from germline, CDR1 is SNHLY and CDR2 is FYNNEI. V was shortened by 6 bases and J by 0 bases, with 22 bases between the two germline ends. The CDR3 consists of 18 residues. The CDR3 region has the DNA TGTGCCAGCAGCCACAACCGTGACGGACTTCCCAGCACAGATACGCAGTATTTT. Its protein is CASSHNRDGLPSTDTQYF.

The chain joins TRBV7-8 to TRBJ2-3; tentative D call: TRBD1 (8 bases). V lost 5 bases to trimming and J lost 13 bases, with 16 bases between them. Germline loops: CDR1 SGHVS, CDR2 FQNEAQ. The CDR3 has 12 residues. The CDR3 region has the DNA TGTGCCAGCAGCGTACAGGGGGGGGCCAAGTATTTT. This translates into CASSVQGGAKYF. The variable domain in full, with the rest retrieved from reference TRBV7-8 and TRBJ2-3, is GAGVSQSPRYKVAKRGQDVALRCDPISGHVSLFWYQQALGQGPEFLTYFQNEAQLDKSGLPSDRFFAERPEGSVSTLKIQRTQQEDSAVYLCASSVQGGAKYFGPGTRLTVL.

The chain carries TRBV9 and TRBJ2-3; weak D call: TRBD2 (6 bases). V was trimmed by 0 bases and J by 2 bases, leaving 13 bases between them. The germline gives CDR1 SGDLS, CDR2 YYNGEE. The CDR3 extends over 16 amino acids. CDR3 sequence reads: CASSVVAAIATDTQYF. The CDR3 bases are TGTGCCAGCAGCGTAGTAGCGGCGATCGCCACAGATACGCAGTATTTT.

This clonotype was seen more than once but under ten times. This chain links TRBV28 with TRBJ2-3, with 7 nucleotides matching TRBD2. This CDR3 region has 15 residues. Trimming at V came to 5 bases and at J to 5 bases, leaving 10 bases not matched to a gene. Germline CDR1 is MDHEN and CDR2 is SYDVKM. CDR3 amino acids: CASSPKGAGEDTQYF. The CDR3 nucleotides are TGTGCCAGCAGTCCCAAGGGCGCGGGGGAAGATACGCAGTATTTT.

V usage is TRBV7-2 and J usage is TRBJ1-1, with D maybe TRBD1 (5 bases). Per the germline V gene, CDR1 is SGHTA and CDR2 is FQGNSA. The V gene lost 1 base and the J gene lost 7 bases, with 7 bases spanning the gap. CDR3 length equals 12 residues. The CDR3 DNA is TGTGCCAGCAGCTTAGAGACAGTTGAAGCTTTCTTT. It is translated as CASSLETVEAFF. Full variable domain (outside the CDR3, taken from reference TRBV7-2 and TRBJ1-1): GAGVSQSPSNKVTEKGKDVELRCDPISGHTALYWYRQSLGQGLEFLIYFQGNSAPDKSGLPSDRFSAERTGGSVSTLTIQRTQQEDSAVYLCASSLETVEAFFGQGTRLTVV.

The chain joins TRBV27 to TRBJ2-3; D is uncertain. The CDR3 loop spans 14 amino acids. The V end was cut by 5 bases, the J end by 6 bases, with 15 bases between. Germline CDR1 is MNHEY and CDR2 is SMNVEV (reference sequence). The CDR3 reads CASSVYQLGDTQYF. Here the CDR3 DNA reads TGTGCCAGCAGTGTTTACCAGTTGGGGGATACGCAGTATTTT.

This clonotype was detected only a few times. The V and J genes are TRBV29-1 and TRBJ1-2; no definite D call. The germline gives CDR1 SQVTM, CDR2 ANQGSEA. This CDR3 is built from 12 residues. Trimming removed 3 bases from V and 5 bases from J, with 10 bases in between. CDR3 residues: CSVERWDYGYTF. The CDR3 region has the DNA TGCAGCGTTGAGAGGTGGGATTATGGCTACACCTTC.